Here is one T cell receptor (beta chain) with its context. Its specificity is not known. The sample comes from a study of beta chain features in type 1 diabetes. As every portion of the isolated RNA was reverse transcribed, the sequencing read expressed TCRB transcripts. Data came from immunoSEQ multiplex PCR; TCRdb stores just in-frame clones and leaves some out. Here the sample spans more than 550,000 clones, 11% to 15% being singletons. Deletions cut 4 bases from V and 4 bases from J, with 17 bases between. Germline lookup yields CDR1 SGDLS and CDR2 YYNGEE. CDR3 length equals 15 residues. Study findings and constraints: A potential PCR bias toward shorter templates would be equal in patient and control samples. Type 1 diabetes patients had VDJ junctions that carried fewer insertions and more deletions. TCRB CDR3s from Type 1 diabetes patients were moderately but significantly shorter in all four CD4+ subsets.

The J gene is TRBJ1-1, the V gene TRBV9, with D possibly being TRBD1 (5 bases). The sequence was obtained from a man between 18 and 29 years old with type 1 diabetes. Sequenced material: naive CD4+ T cells from blood. The CDR3 coding sequence is TGTGCCAGCAGCCCCCGGGGGGGGAGGAGCACTGAAGCTTTCTTT. The encoded protein is CASSPRGGRSTEAFF.